This is a list of T cell receptor beta chains from one sample in a study of OX40 agonist ivuxolimab in advanced cancers. Only in-frame clones appear in the TCRdb table, and some are missing; sequencing was by immunoSEQ multiplex PCR. The data show tens of thousands of clones, 84% seen once. Source: CD4+ or CD8+ T cells sorted from blood, taken in a trial of the OX40 agonist ivuxolimab. These receptors were taken from an adult with an advanced solid tumor such as melanoma, head and neck, liver or kidney cancer. Both conserved end residues are part of each CDR3. The D gene is left open where the match is weak. Size is stated for part of the rows, as once, few or many counts, or as a class when the clone is expanded.

D: -
V: TRBV7-9
J: TRBJ2-2
size: -
CDR3: CASSQGGIGELFF
DNA: TGTGCCAGCAGCCAGGGAGGTATCGGGGAGCTGTTTTTT

D: -
V: TRBV19
J: TRBJ2-6
size: -
CDR3: CASSRTGTNQSRANILTF
DNA: TGTGCCAGTAGTAGGACTGGGACAAATCAAAGTCGGGCCAACATCCTGACTTTC

D: -
V: TRBV9
J: TRBJ1-3
size: -
CDR3: CASSRQTDSSSGNTIYF
DNA: TGTGCCAGCAGCCGACAGACAGATTCAAGCTCTGGAAACACCATATATTTT

D: -
V: TRBV21-1
J: TRBJ2-2
size: once
CDR3: CASLRVVFAELFF
DNA: TGTGCCAGCCTTAGGGTTGTGTTCGCGGAGCTGTTTTTT

D: TRBD2
V: TRBV4-1
J: TRBJ2-7
size: -
CDR3: CASSQVGLADSYEQYF
DNA: TGCGCCAGCAGCCAAGTAGGACTAGCGGATTCCTACGAGCAGTACTTC

D: -
V: TRBV7-6
J: TRBJ1-4
size: once
CDR3: CASSLQSTNEKLFF
DNA: TGTGCCAGCAGCCTACAGTCAACTAATGAAAAACTGTTTTTT

D: TRBD1
V: TRBV9
J: TRBJ2-3
size: -
CDR3: CASSGGTGVNTDTQYF
DNA: TGTGCCAGCAGTGGGGGGACAGGGGTGAACACAGATACGCAGTATTTT

D: TRBD1
V: TRBV4-1
J: TRBJ1-4
size: once
CDR3: CASSRGQGATTNEKLFF
DNA: TGCGCCAGCAGCCGTGGACAGGGGGCTACGACTAATGAAAAACTGTTTTTT

D: TRBD2
V: TRBV2
J: TRBJ2-3
size: -
CDR3: CASSEGLAGGVTDTQYF
DNA: TGTGCCAGCAGTGAAGGGTTAGCGGGAGGAGTCACAGATACGCAGTATTTT

D: -
V: TRBV15
J: TRBJ2-3
size: -
CDR3: CATSRGGSTDTQYF
DNA: TGTGCCACCAGCAGAGGAGGGAGCACAGATACGCAGTATTTT

D: TRBD2
V: TRBV5-5
J: TRBJ2-2
size: -
CDR3: CASSPTSGRVPGELFF
DNA: TGTGCCAGCAGCCCGACTAGCGGGAGGGTTCCTGGGGAGCTGTTTTTT

D: TRBD2
V: TRBV18
J: TRBJ2-1
size: -
CDR3: CASSPITWVAGSYEQFF
DNA: TGTGCCAGCTCACCGATTACTTGGGTAGCGGGAAGTTATGAGCAGTTCTTC

D: -
V: TRBV28
J: TRBJ2-7
size: -
CDR3: CASSFKPLRPSYEQYF
DNA: TGTGCCAGCAGTTTTAAACCCCTTCGCCCTAGCTACGAGCAGTACTTC

D: -
V: TRBV30
J: TRBJ1-4
size: few
CDR3: CAWSVSIDEKLFF
DNA: TGTGCCTGGAGTGTTTCCATTGATGAAAAACTGTTTTTT

D: -
V: TRBV7-2
J: TRBJ1-2
size: -
CDR3: CASSLATGYGYTF
DNA: TGTGCCAGCAGCTTAGCGACCGGCTATGGCTACACCTTC

D: -
V: TRBV7-6
J: TRBJ1-4
size: -
CDR3: CASSLANTMGKLFF
DNA: TGTGCCAGCAGCTTAGCGAACACAATGGGAAAACTGTTTTTT

D: TRBD2
V: TRBV28
J: TRBJ2-1
size: -
CDR3: CASSLASLAGVRDEQFF
DNA: TGTGCCAGCAGTTTAGCCTCACTAGCGGGGGTGAGGGATGAGCAGTTCTTC

D: TRBD1
V: TRBV5-1
J: TRBJ2-7
size: -
CDR3: CASSLSPGQGEYEQYF
DNA: TGCGCCAGCAGCCTGTCGCCGGGACAGGGAGAATACGAGCAGTACTTC

D: -
V: TRBV19
J: TRBJ1-1
size: -
CDR3: CASRPGGGLGEAFF
DNA: TGTGCCAGTAGACCCGGAGGGGGGTTGGGTGAAGCTTTCTTT

D: -
V: TRBV27
J: TRBJ2-3
size: -
CDR3: CASSFGGRDTQYF
DNA: TGTGCCAGCAGTTTCGGGGGTAGGGATACGCAGTATTTT

D: TRBD1
V: TRBV18
J: TRBJ2-7
size: -
CDR3: CASSPTTGGTYEQYF
DNA: TGTGCCAGCTCACCAACTACAGGGGGCACCTACGAGCAGTACTTC

D: -
V: TRBV28
J: TRBJ1-3
size: -
CDR3: CASSSPTQKGGNTIYF
DNA: TGTGCCAGCAGTTCCCCTACACAGAAGGGTGGAAACACCATATATTTT

D: -
V: TRBV6-1
J: TRBJ2-2
size: -
CDR3: CASSRDPTGELFF
DNA: TGTGCCAGCAGCCGGGACCCGACCGGGGAGCTGTTTTTT

D: TRBD2
V: TRBV5-1
J: TRBJ2-5
size: -
CDR3: CASRREPQETQYF
DNA: TGCGCCAGCAGGCGGGAGCCCCAAGAGACCCAGTACTTC

D: TRBD2
V: TRBV4-2
J: TRBJ2-3
size: -
CDR3: CASSQEGTSGGLDTQYF
DNA: TGTGCCAGCAGCCAAGAAGGGACTAGCGGGGGGCTAGATACGCAGTATTTT

D: -
V: TRBV5-6
J: TRBJ1-6
size: -
CDR3: CASSLDHGGQSYNSPLHF
DNA: TGTGCCAGCAGCTTGGACCACGGGGGGCAATCCTATAATTCACCCCTCCACTTT

D: -
V: TRBV2
J: TRBJ1-6
size: few
CDR3: CASSVGSSYNSPLHF
DNA: TGTGCCAGCAGTGTAGGTAGCTCCTATAATTCACCCCTCCACTTT

D: -
V: TRBV15
J: TRBJ1-1
size: once
CDR3: CATSRDRRRVAFF
DNA: TGTGCCACCAGCAGAGATAGGAGAAGGGTAGCTTTCTTT

D: -
V: TRBV30
J: TRBJ1-1
size: few
CDR3: CAWSVSRKNTEAFF
DNA: TGTGCCTGGAGTGTATCACGGAAGAACACTGAAGCTTTCTTT

D: -
V: TRBV7-9
J: TRBJ2-6
size: -
CDR3: CASSPGLAGANVLTF
DNA: TGTGCCAGCAGCCCAGGGCTCGCTGGGGCCAACGTCCTGACTTTC

D: TRBD1
V: TRBV5-1
J: TRBJ1-3
size: -
CDR3: CASSLGQGGGNTIYF
DNA: TGCGCCAGCAGCTTGGGACAGGGAGGCGGAAACACCATATATTTT

D: -
V: TRBV6-1
J: TRBJ2-1
size: -
CDR3: CASSTGSYSYNEQFF
DNA: TGTGCCAGCAGTACAGGGTCCTACTCCTACAATGAGCAGTTCTTC

D: TRBD1
V: TRBV7-9
J: TRBJ1-1
size: -
CDR3: CASSLDGTGGEAFF
DNA: TGTGCCAGCAGCTTAGACGGGACAGGAGGTGAAGCTTTCTTT

D: -
V: TRBV11-2
J: TRBJ1-2
size: -
CDR3: CASSLQGGQSYGYTF
DNA: TGTGCCAGCAGCTTACAAGGGGGACAATCCTATGGCTACACCTTC

D: TRBD1
V: TRBV11-2
J: TRBJ1-3
size: -
CDR3: CASSLDRDLDTIYF
DNA: TGTGCCAGCAGCTTGGACAGGGACCTTGACACCATATATTTT

D: -
V: TRBV2
J: TRBJ2-5
size: -
CDR3: CASSEGGETQYF
DNA: TGTGCCAGCAGTGAGGGAGGAGAGACCCAGTACTTC

D: -
V: TRBV11-2
J: TRBJ2-2
size: -
CDR3: CASSLNRFSPTGELFF
DNA: TGTGCCAGCAGCCTTAACAGATTTTCCCCCACCGGGGAGCTGTTTTTT

D: TRBD2
V: TRBV28
J: TRBJ2-7
size: -
CDR3: CASSLGGGLQYEQYF
DNA: TGTGCCAGCAGTTTGGGCGGGGGGCTTCAATACGAGCAGTACTTC

D: -
V: TRBV7-6
J: TRBJ1-6
size: -
CDR3: CASSLALESPLHF
DNA: TGTGCCAGCAGCTTAGCCTTGGAATCACCCCTCCACTTT